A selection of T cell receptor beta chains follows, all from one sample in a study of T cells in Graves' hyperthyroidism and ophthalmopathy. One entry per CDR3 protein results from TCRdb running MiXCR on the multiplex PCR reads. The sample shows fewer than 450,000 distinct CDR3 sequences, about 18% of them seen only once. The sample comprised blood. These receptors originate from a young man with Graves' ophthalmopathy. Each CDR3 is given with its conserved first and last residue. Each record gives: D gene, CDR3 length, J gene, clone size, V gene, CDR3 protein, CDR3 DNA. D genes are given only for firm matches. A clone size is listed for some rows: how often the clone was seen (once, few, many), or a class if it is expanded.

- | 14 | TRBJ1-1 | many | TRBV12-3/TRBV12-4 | CASIPGTMVYGAFF | TGTGCCAGCATCCCCGGGACGATGGTTTATGGGGCTTTCTTT
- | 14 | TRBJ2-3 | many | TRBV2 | CASLLGLRTDTQYF | TGTGCCAGTTTACTTGGACTACGCACAGATACGCAGTATTTT
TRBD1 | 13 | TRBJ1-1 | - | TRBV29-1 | CSVLGQGNAEAFF | TGCAGCGTCCTTGGACAGGGTAACGCTGAAGCTTTCTTT
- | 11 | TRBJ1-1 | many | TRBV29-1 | CSVEANTEAFF | TGCAGCGTTGAGGCTAACACTGAAGCTTTCTTT
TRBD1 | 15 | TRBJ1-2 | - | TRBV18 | CASSGTTGANYGYTF | TGTGCCAGCTCAGGGACGACAGGGGCAAACTATGGCTACACCTTC
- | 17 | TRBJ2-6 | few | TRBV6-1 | CASSRTAMGSGANVLTF | TGTGCCAGCAGCCGGACAGCGATGGGCTCTGGGGCCAACGTCCTGACTTTC
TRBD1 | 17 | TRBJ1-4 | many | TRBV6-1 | CASSPLSRTGLNEKLFF | TGTGCCAGCAGTCCCCTATCCCGGACAGGGCTGAATGAAAAACTGTTTTTT
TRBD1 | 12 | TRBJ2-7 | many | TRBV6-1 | CASSPPGGEQYF | TGTGCCAGCAGTCCCCCAGGGGGCGAGCAGTACTTC
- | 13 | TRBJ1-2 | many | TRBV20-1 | CSASPRGGYGYTF | TGCAGTGCTAGCCCGAGAGGGGGCTATGGCTACACCTTC
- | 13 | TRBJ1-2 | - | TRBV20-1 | CSARGDGNYGYTF | TGCAGTGCTAGAGGGGACGGAAACTATGGCTACACCTTC
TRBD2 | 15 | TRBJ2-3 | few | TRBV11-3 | CASSLVAGGTDTQYF | TGTGCCAGCAGCTTAGTAGCGGGGGGCACAGATACGCAGTATTTT
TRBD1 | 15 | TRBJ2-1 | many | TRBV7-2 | CASSLDRDRYNEQFF | TGTGCCAGCAGCTTAGATCGGGACAGGTACAATGAGCAGTTCTTC
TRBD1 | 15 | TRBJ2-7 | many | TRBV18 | CASSTTGTGTYEQYF | TGTGCCAGCTCGACGACCGGGACAGGGACCTACGAGCAGTACTTC
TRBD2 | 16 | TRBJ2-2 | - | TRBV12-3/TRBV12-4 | CASSFSSGGPTGELFF | TGTGCCAGCAGTTTCTCGAGCGGGGGGCCCACCGGGGAGCTGTTTTTT
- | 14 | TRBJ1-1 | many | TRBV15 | CATSRNDGNTEAFF | TGTGCCACCAGCAGAAACGACGGGAACACTGAAGCTTTCTTT
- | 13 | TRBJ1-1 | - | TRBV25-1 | CASVSDLNTEAFF | TGTGCCAGCGTCTCCGATCTGAACACTGAAGCTTTCTTT
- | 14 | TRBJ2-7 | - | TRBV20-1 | CSARAGTSSYEQYF | TGCAGTGCTAGAGCGGGGACAAGCTCCTACGAGCAGTACTTC
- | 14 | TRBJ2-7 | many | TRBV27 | CASSPRTATYEQYF | TGTGCCAGCAGTCCCCGGACAGCCACCTACGAGCAGTACTTC
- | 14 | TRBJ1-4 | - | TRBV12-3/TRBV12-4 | CASSLRSTNEKLFF | TGTGCCAGCAGTTTAAGGTCAACTAATGAAAAACTGTTTTTT
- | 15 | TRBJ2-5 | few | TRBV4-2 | CASSQVRQGGETQYF | TGTGCCAGCAGCCAAGTGAGGCAAGGTGGGGAGACCCAGTACTTC
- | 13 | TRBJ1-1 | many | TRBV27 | CASKAFPNTEAFF | TGTGCCAGCAAAGCCTTCCCGAACACTGAAGCTTTCTTT
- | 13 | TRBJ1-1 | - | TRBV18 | CAGSPSEFTEAFF | TGTGCCGGCTCACCATCAGAGTTCACTGAAGCTTTCTTT
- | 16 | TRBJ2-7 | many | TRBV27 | CASRPLGASVSYEQYF | TGTGCCAGCAGGCCGCTCGGGGCTAGCGTCTCCTACGAGCAGTACTTC
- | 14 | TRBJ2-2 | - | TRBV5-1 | CASSLDPFTGELFF | TGCGCCAGCAGCTTGGACCCTTTCACCGGGGAGCTGTTTTTT
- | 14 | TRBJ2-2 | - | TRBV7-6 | CASSPNRNTGELFF | TGTGCCAGCAGCCCAAATAGGAACACCGGGGAGCTGTTTTTT
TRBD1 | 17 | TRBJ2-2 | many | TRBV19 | CASRPEQGVEDTGELFF | TGTGCCAGTAGACCTGAGCAGGGGGTTGAGGACACCGGGGAGCTGTTTTTT
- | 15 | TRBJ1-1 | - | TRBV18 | CASSPIRESNTEAFF | TGTGCCAGCTCACCAATTCGAGAGTCGAACACTGAAGCTTTCTTT
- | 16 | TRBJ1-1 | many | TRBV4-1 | CASSQEGLEPTNEAFF | TGCGCCAGCAGCCAAGAAGGCCTTGAGCCTACTAATGAAGCTTTCTTT
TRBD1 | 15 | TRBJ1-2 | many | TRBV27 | CASRGTGGSIYGYTF | TGTGCCAGCAGGGGGACAGGGGGCTCCATCTATGGCTACACCTTC
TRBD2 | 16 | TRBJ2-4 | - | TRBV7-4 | CASSPARLAERNIQYF | TGTGCCAGCAGTCCGGCCAGACTAGCGGAAAGAAACATTCAGTACTTC
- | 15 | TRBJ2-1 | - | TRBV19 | CASELAEGSGNEQFF | TGTGCCAGCGAGCTTGCCGAGGGATCGGGAAATGAGCAGTTCTTC
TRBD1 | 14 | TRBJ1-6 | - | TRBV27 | CASSSDRDLSPLHF | TGTGCCAGCAGTAGCGACAGGGATCTTTCACCCCTCCACTTT
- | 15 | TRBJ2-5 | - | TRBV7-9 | CASSPSVWVEEIQYF | TGTGCCAGCAGCCCCAGTGTCTGGGTTGAGGAGATCCAGTACTTC
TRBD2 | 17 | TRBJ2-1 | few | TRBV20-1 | CSARDFLAGGPYNEQFF | TGCAGTGCTAGAGATTTCCTAGCGGGGGGTCCCTACAATGAGCAGTTCTTC
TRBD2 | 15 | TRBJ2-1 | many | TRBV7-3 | CASRPLAGAGVSLFF | TGTGCCAGCAGGCCACTAGCGGGGGCCGGGGTCTCGCTGTTCTTC
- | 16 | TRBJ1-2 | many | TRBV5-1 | CASSLDDTITFYGYTF | TGCGCCAGCAGCTTGGATGACACCATCACCTTCTATGGCTACACCTTC
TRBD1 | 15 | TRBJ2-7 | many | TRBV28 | CASGTAGTGVNEQYF | TGTGCCAGTGGTACGGCCGGGACAGGGGTCAACGAGCAGTACTTC